The entry that follows covers one TCR beta chain sequence. The data were obtained in a study of cytomegalovirus exposure and HLA in healthy donors. In germline, CDR1 is SGHTA, CDR2 FQGNSA. Trimming removed 1 base from V and 3 bases from J; junction bases left unmatched: 7. This CDR3 has 16 amino acids. The PCR made use of 60 Vbeta and 13 Jbeta primers. Data came from immunoSEQ multiplex PCR; TCRdb stores just in-frame clones and leaves some out. The sample has under 200,000 clones; 62% are singletons. This TCR was sampled from a man between 35 and 55 years old in good health and CMV-seronegative. The sample consisted of PBMCs. The chain recombines TRBV7-2 with TRBJ2-3; 7 nucleotides agree with TRBD2. The CDR3 region has the DNA TGTGCCAGCAGCTTAGGCAGCGGGATAGGGACAGATACGCAGTATTTT. Translated: CASSLGSGIGTDTQYF.